This TCR beta chain is from a study of blood T cell repertoires in COVID-19. Sequencing used immunoSEQ multiplex PCR; TCRdb keeps in-frame clones, though not all of them. The data show about 190,000 clones, around 80% seen once. This CDR3 has 12 amino acids. Germline CDR1 is SEHNR and CDR2 is FQNEAQ (reference sequence). Trimming pared 5 bases from V and 5 bases from J, leaving 8 bases between. Sequenced material: peripheral blood. This chain links TRBV7-9 with TRBJ2-3, with D unresolved. This TCR was recovered from a human donor in a cohort sampled during active COVID-19. The CDR3 region has the DNA TGTGCCAGCAGCCTAACGGGAGATACGCAGTATTTT. Translated: CASSLTGDTQYF. The whole variable domain, remainder taken from reference TRBV7-9 and TRBJ2-3, is DTGVSQNPRHKITKRGQNVTFRCDPISEHNRLYWYRQTLGQGPEFLTYFQNEAQLEKSRLLSDRFSAERPKGSFSTLEIQRTEQGDSAMYLCASSLTGDTQYFGPGTRLTVL.